This T cell receptor beta chain was recovered during a study of OX40 agonist ivuxolimab in advanced cancers. Findings of the study overall: Among patients with partial responses at 0.1-3.0 mg/kg, clonal expansion was among the lowest. Expanded clones belonging to CD8+ T cells outnumbered, on average, those of CD4+.

The CDR3 length is 16 residues. The germline V and J ends were trimmed by 2 bases and 1 base, with 15 bases remaining between them. Germline CDR1 and CDR2: SGHDT and YYEEEE. To note about this clone: Its cognate antigen is unknown.

Any history of autoimmune disease or systemic immunosuppression disqualified patients. Profiling relied on immunoSEQ multiplex PCR, and the TCRdb table lists in-frame clones only, not all of them. The sample comprises roughly 40,000 clones, roughly four fifths of which are singletons, and 2.5% to 3% rests with the top ten. The TCR comes from an adult with an advanced solid tumor such as melanoma, head and neck, liver or kidney cancer. V usage is TRBV5-6 and J usage is TRBJ1-1, with D possibly matching TRBD1 (6 bases). Sequenced here: CD4+ or CD8+ T cells sorted from blood, sampled in a trial of the OX40 agonist ivuxolimab. In nucleotides, the CDR3 is TGTGCCAGCAGCTTCACAGGGAGAGGGACGAACACTGAAGCTTTCTTT. Encoded protein: CASSFTGRGTNTEAFF. The full variable domain, completed using reference TRBV5-6 and TRBJ1-1, is DAGVTQSPTHLIKTRGQQVTLRCSPKSGHDTVSWYQQALGQGPQFIFQYYEEEERQRGNFPDRFSGHQFPNYSSELNVNALLLGDSALYLCASSFTGRGTNTEAFFGQGTRLTVV.